A single sample gave rise to the 8 T cell receptor beta chains below, sequenced in a study of cytomegalovirus exposure and HLA in healthy donors. The PCR used 60 Vbeta and 13 Jbeta primers. Data came from immunoSEQ multiplex PCR; TCRdb stores just in-frame clones and leaves some out. The sample lists around 130,000 clones; about 80% were seen once. Sequencing was carried out using PBMCs. These receptors all stem from a male donor in good health and CMV-seronegative.

The chain employs TRBV6-1 and TRBJ1-6; D is undetermined. The germline V and J ends were trimmed by 3 bases and 0 bases, with 12 bases remaining between them. The CDR3 is 17 amino acids. Germline V lookup: CDR1 MNHNS, CDR2 SASEGT. CDR3 loop: CASSEDEGYSYNSPLHF. CDR3 bases: TGTGCCAGCAGTGAGGATGAGGGCTACTCCTATAATTCACCCCTCCACTTT.

The genes are TRBV30 and TRBJ2-5; TRBD2 aligns across 7 bases. The CDR3 sequence is 16 residues long. The germline V gene encodes CDR1 GTSNPN and CDR2 SVGIG (reference sequence). J was trimmed by 3 bases and V by 0 bases; bases with no gene match: 10. CDR3 DNA: TGTGCCTGGAGTGTATCCTGGCGGGAGAGAAAAGAGACCCAGTACTTC. Its translation is CAWSVSWRERKETQYF.

The chain joins TRBV28 to TRBJ1-2; D perhaps matches TRBD1 (5 bases). Germline values: CDR1 MDHEN, CDR2 SYDVKM. The ends were cut back, 6 bases at V and 3 bases at J, with 8 bases in the middle. The CDR3 contains 12 residues. The CDR3 DNA follows: TGTGCCAGCAGCACAGGACACTATGGCTACACCTTC. The encoded protein is CASSTGHYGYTF.

The chain recombines TRBV5-6 with TRBJ2-1; a weak D match, TRBD2 (5 bases). Trimming stripped 4 bases from V and 3 bases from J, with 11 bases between. The CDR3 loop spans 14 amino acids. Germline CDR1 is SGHDT and CDR2 is YYEEEE. The CDR3: CASSTIRGYNEQFF. CDR3 DNA sequence: TGTGCCAGCAGCACAATCCGGGGCTACAATGAGCAGTTCTTC.

The J gene is TRBJ2-7, the V gene TRBV28; 7 positions match TRBD1. V dropped 4 bases and J dropped 3; count of bases not matched to a gene: 12. CDR1 and CDR2 (germline): MDHEN, SYDVKM. The CDR3 has 16 residues. Here the CDR3 reads CASSSSGQEFFYEQYF. The CDR3 coding sequence is TGTGCCAGCAGTTCCTCCGGACAGGAGTTCTTCTACGAGCAGTACTTC.

The J gene is TRBJ2-7, the V gene TRBV14; tentatively, D is TRBD2 (7 bases). This CDR3 has 12 amino acids. Germline V CDR1 and CDR2: SGHDN, FVKESK. V was shortened by 6 bases and J by 5 bases, with 11 bases between the two germline ends. The CDR3 spells CASSPGGHEQYF. DNA of the CDR3: TGTGCCAGCAGTCCGGGGGGCCACGAGCAGTACTTC.

The CDR3 DNA reads as TGTGCCAGCAGCGTCTCCTGGAGCTCAAACACTGAAGCTTTCTTT. Residues: CASSVSWSSNTEAFF. The J gene is TRBJ1-1, the V gene TRBV7-2; D uncertain. CDR1 is SGHTA and CDR2 is FQGNSA in the germline V gene. The CDR3 length is 15 residues. V was pared by 5 bases and J by 2 bases, with 15 bases between.

The V call is TRBV7-6, the J call TRBJ1-1; a weak D match, TRBD1 (6 bases). V gave up 8 bases and J gave up 5 bases, with 12 bases separating them. There are 12 residues in the CDR3. CDR1 is SGHVS and CDR2 is FNYEAQ in the germline V gene. The CDR3 reads CASGRGGTEAFF. The CDR3 DNA is TGTGCCAGCGGCAGGGGTGGTACTGAAGCTTTCTTT.